A single sample is the source of the 10 T cell receptor beta chains below, sequenced in a study of shared clonotypes between healthy human individuals. Produced via immunoSEQ multiplex PCR; TCRdb's table is partial and in-frame only. The sample records 2.3 million or so clones, more than 80% being singletons. The specimen sequenced was naive CD4+ T cells from PBMCs. Described subset: CD45RA+ positively selected. These receptors all stem from a man younger than 35 in good health. Some clones in this sample may be carry-over from other donors' samples.

This chain links TRBV5-1 with TRBJ1-2, with TRBD1 identical over 7 bases. Per the germline V gene, CDR1 is SGHRS and CDR2 is YFSETQ. There are 14 residues in the CDR3. With 4 bases clipped from V and 4 bases from J, the junction kept 7 bases outside the gene matches. The CDR3 reads CASSPNRGIYGYTF. The CDR3 DNA reads as TGCGCCAGCAGCCCCAACAGGGGCATCTATGGCTACACCTTC.

This clone came up once. The chain couples TRBV30 to TRBJ2-3; 9 positions match TRBD2. Germline V gene sequence: CDR1 GTSNPN, CDR2 SVGIG (reference sequence). Trimming removed 4 bases from V and 6 bases from J; junction bases left unmatched: 8. There are 14 residues in the CDR3. For the CDR3, the DNA is TGTGCCTGGACCTCTAGCGGGATATGGGATACGCAGTATTTT. Amino acids: CAWTSSGIWDTQYF.

This sequence joins TRBV18 and TRBJ1-1; TRBD1 might be the D (6 bases). The CDR3 has 15 residues. Germline V gene sequence: CDR1 KGHSH, CDR2 LQKENI. Trimming stripped 5 bases from V and 5 bases from J, with 18 bases between. DNA of the CDR3: TGTGCCAGCTCAACGCTACAGGGACGGGAAACTGAAGCTTTCTTT. As protein: CASSTLQGRETEAFF.

The chain links TRBV7-2 to TRBJ2-1; D might be TRBD2 (5 bases). The CDR3 is 17 amino acids. V lost 5 bases, J lost 4 bases, and 21 bases lay in between. Germline CDR1 and CDR2: SGHTA and FQGNSA. The CDR3 sequence: CASSLRNPLPGYNEQFF. In DNA form, the CDR3 reads TGTGCCAGCAGCCTCCGGAACCCCCTTCCGGGATACAATGAGCAGTTCTTC.

This chain links TRBV19 with TRBJ1-2, with 7 bases that match TRBD1. With 5 bases clipped from V and 5 bases from J, the junction kept 14 bases outside the gene matches. CDR1 is LNHDA and CDR2 is SQIVND in the germline V gene (reference sequence). This CDR3 has 16 amino acids. CDR3 in DNA: TGTGCCAGTAGTCGGAGATCGGGGGACAGATCATATGGCTACACCTTC. Translation: CASSRRSGDRSYGYTF.

The CDR3 loop is CASSWLQGATDTQYF. The CDR3 DNA reads TGTGCCAGCAGCTGGTTGCAGGGGGCAACAGATACGCAGTATTTT. This chain links TRBV5-4 with TRBJ2-3, with 8 positions matching TRBD1. CDR3 size: 15 residues. Per the germline V gene, CDR1 is SGHNT and CDR2 is YYREEE (reference sequence). V was pared by 3 bases and J by 3 bases, with 6 bases of the junction left unmatched.

CDR3 nucleotides: TGTGCCAGCAGCTTCCGGGGTCCAGGGACGAACACTGAAGCTTTCTTT. Translated: CASSFRGPGTNTEAFF. The gene calls are TRBV11-2 and TRBJ1-1, with TRBD1 as a possible D gene (5 bases). The CDR3 contains 16 residues. Looked up from germline, CDR1 is SGHAT and CDR2 is FQNNGV. Trimming stripped 3 bases from V and 1 base from J, with 15 bases between.

The chain links TRBV7-8 to TRBJ1-2; a weak D match, TRBD1 (6 bases). CDR1 and CDR2 from the germline V gene are SGHVS and FQNEAQ. Trimming took 0 bases from V and 4 from J, leaving 9 bases between them. The CDR3 totals 14 residues. This CDR3 reads CASSLADSGYGYTF. The CDR3 nucleotides are TGTGCCAGCAGCTTAGCGGACAGCGGCTATGGCTACACCTTC.

CDR3 DNA sequence: TGTGCCAGCAGCTCGCTAACGGGAGTGACAAACAATGAGCAGTTCTTC. Translation gives CASSSLTGVTNNEQFF. The rearrangement links TRBV7-3 to TRBJ2-1; TRBD2 is a possible D gene (6 bases). V lost 4 bases and J lost 5, with 18 bases in between. Germline V CDR1 and CDR2: SGHTA, FQGTGA. This CDR3 is built from 16 residues. Filled out from reference TRBV7-3 and TRBJ2-1, the complete variable domain reads GAGVSQTPSNKVTEKGKYVELRCDPISGHTALYWYRQSLGQGPEFLIYFQGTGAADDSGLPNDRFFAVRPEGSVSTLKIQRTERGDSAVYLCASSSLTGVTNNEQFFGPGTRLTVL.

V usage is TRBV4-1 and J usage is TRBJ2-2; 7 bases agree with TRBD1. Germline assignment: CDR1 MGHRA and CDR2 YSYEKL. The CDR3 runs 17 residues. V dropped 0 bases and J dropped 4; count of bases not matched to a gene: 8. Written as DNA, the CDR3 is TGCGCCAGCAGCCAAGATATGGACAGGACGCCCACCGGGGAGCTGTTTTTT. Its protein product is CASSQDMDRTPTGELFF.